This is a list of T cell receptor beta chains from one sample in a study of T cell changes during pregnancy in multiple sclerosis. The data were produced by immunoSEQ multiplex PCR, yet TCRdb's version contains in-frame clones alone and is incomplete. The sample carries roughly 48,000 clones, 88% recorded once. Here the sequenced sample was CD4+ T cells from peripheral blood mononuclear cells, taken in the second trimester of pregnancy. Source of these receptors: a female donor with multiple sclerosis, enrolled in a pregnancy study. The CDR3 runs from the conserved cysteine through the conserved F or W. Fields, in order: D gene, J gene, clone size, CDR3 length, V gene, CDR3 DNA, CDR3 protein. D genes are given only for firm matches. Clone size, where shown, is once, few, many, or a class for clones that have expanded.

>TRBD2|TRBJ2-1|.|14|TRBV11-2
TGTGCCAGCAAGAGCGGGAGCCATTACAATGAGCAGTTCTTC
CASKSGSHYNEQFF
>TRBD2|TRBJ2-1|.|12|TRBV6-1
TGTGCCAGCAGTGAATCCGGGACTAGACAGTTCTTC
CASSESGTRQFF
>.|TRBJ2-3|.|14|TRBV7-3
TGTGCCAGCACCCCCGGGCGGGGTACAGATACGCAGTATTTT
CASTPGRGTDTQYF
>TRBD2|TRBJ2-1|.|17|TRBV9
TGTGCCAGCAGCGTAGTGGTAGCGGGTGTCTCCTACAATGAGCAGTTCTTC
CASSVVVAGVSYNEQFF
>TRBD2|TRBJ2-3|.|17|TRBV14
TGTGCCAGCAGCCCAAGGACTAGCGGGAGTTACACAGATACGCAGTATTTT
CASSPRTSGSYTDTQYF
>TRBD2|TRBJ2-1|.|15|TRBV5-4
TGTGCCAGCAGCGGGGAACTAGCGGGAGGTCATGAGCAGTTCTTC
CASSGELAGGHEQFF
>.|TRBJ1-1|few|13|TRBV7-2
TGTGCCAGCAGCCTAGTAGGGAGCACTGAAGCTTTCTTT
CASSLVGSTEAFF
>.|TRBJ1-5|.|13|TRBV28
TGTGCCGGAAGAACAGGTTGGAATCAGCCCCAGCATTTT
CAGRTGWNQPQHF
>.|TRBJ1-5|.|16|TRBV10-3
TGTGCCATCAGTGAGTCGATAGAGGGAATCAATCAGCCCCAGCATTTT
CAISESIEGINQPQHF
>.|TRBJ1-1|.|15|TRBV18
TGTGCCAGCTCACCGGGCCAGTTAATTTACACTGAAGCTTTCTTT
CASSPGQLIYTEAFF
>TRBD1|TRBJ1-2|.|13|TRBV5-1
TGCGCCAGCAGCCCGGGACAGGGTTATGGCTACACCTTC
CASSPGQGYGYTF